A selection of T cell receptor beta chains follows, all from one sample in a study of blood T cell repertoires in COVID-19. The data were produced by immunoSEQ multiplex PCR, yet TCRdb's version contains in-frame clones alone and is incomplete. The sample consists of fewer than 250,000 clones, approximately 86% of them appearing once. Sequencing used peripheral blood. Receptor source: a man between 60 and 70 years old with acute or convalescent COVID-19. Each CDR3 is given with its conserved first and last residue. Fields, in order: D gene, clone size, J gene, V gene, CDR3 DNA, CDR3 protein. D genes are given only for firm matches. Clone sizes are given selectively: once, few, many, or a class where the clone is expanded.

d_call: TRBD1
clone_size: NA
j_call: TRBJ2-2
v_call: TRBV25-1
cdr3_nt: TGTGCCAGCAGTGAAGTTCCAGGACAGGCGAACACCGGGGAGCTGTTTTTT
cdr3_aa: CASSEVPGQANTGELFF

d_call: NA
clone_size: NA
j_call: TRBJ2-1
v_call: TRBV3-1/TRBV3-2
cdr3_nt: TGTGCCAGCAAGGGAGGACTCTCGAACTCCTACAATGAGCAGTTCTTC
cdr3_aa: CASKGGLSNSYNEQFF

d_call: NA
clone_size: NA
j_call: TRBJ1-1
v_call: TRBV5-1
cdr3_nt: TGCGCCAGCAGCTTGCCCGCAGGGAGGAGGACTGAAGCTTTCTTT
cdr3_aa: CASSLPAGRRTEAFF

d_call: NA
clone_size: NA
j_call: TRBJ2-7
v_call: TRBV3-1/TRBV3-2
cdr3_nt: TGTGCCAGCAGCCCCCTTTTTAGGGAGAGCTCCTACGAGCAGTACTTC
cdr3_aa: CASSPLFRESSYEQYF

d_call: TRBD2
clone_size: NA
j_call: TRBJ2-5
v_call: TRBV9
cdr3_nt: TGTGCCAGCAGCGTAGGGAGCGGGGGGCCTCAAGAGACCCAGTACTTC
cdr3_aa: CASSVGSGGPQETQYF

d_call: NA
clone_size: NA
j_call: TRBJ1-2
v_call: TRBV23-1
cdr3_nt: TGCGCCAGCAGGGTTACCCTTGGACGGGGCTATGGCTACACCTTC
cdr3_aa: CASRVTLGRGYGYTF

d_call: TRBD1
clone_size: once
j_call: TRBJ1-2
v_call: TRBV3-1/TRBV3-2
cdr3_nt: TGTGCCAGCAGCCAGGCGACAGGGGGACACTATGGCTACACCTTC
cdr3_aa: CASSQATGGHYGYTF

d_call: TRBD1
clone_size: NA
j_call: TRBJ1-3
v_call: TRBV28
cdr3_nt: TGTGCCAGCAGCCAACTCCGGAGACAGGGGGCGGGTACTGGAAACACCATATATTTT
cdr3_aa: CASSQLRRQGAGTGNTIYF

d_call: NA
clone_size: NA
j_call: TRBJ2-3
v_call: TRBV7-9
cdr3_nt: TGTGCCAGCAGCTTAGTTCTCCTGGATACGCAGTATTTT
cdr3_aa: CASSLVLLDTQYF

d_call: NA
clone_size: NA
j_call: TRBJ1-4
v_call: TRBV30
cdr3_nt: TGTGCCTGGGGGTCACACTGCGGGCCTCGAGGGGAAAAACTGTTTTTT
cdr3_aa: CAWGSHCGPRGEKLFF

d_call: NA
clone_size: NA
j_call: TRBJ1-1
v_call: TRBV7-9
cdr3_nt: TGTGCCAGCAGCCCCACGGGGGGTATCAACACTGAAGCTTTCTTT
cdr3_aa: CASSPTGGINTEAFF

d_call: TRBD1
clone_size: NA
j_call: TRBJ1-5
v_call: TRBV6-5
cdr3_nt: TGTGCCAGCAGGACAGGGGGCAACCAGCCCCAGCATTTT
cdr3_aa: CASRTGGNQPQHF

d_call: NA
clone_size: many
j_call: TRBJ2-7
v_call: TRBV29-1
cdr3_nt: TGCAGCGTTGGACTGAGCTACGAGCAGTACTTC
cdr3_aa: CSVGLSYEQYF

d_call: TRBD1
clone_size: NA
j_call: TRBJ1-2
v_call: TRBV7-9
cdr3_nt: TGTGCCAGCAGCCGCCGGACAGGGGAGAACTATGGCTACACCTTC
cdr3_aa: CASSRRTGENYGYTF

d_call: TRBD1
clone_size: NA
j_call: TRBJ1-2
v_call: TRBV6-6
cdr3_nt: TGTGCCAGCAGTTACCCGACAGGGATCCTCTATGGCTACACCTTC
cdr3_aa: CASSYPTGILYGYTF

d_call: NA
clone_size: NA
j_call: TRBJ1-3
v_call: TRBV13
cdr3_nt: TGTGCCAGCAGCTTATCATTCTCTGGAAACACCATATATTTT
cdr3_aa: CASSLSFSGNTIYF

d_call: NA
clone_size: NA
j_call: TRBJ2-3
v_call: TRBV7-7
cdr3_nt: TGTGCCAGCAGCCGACAGTATAGCACAGATACGCAGTATTTT
cdr3_aa: CASSRQYSTDTQYF

d_call: TRBD1
clone_size: NA
j_call: TRBJ1-6
v_call: TRBV5-6
cdr3_nt: TGTGCCAGCAGCTCCGACAGGGAATATAATTCACCCCTCCACTTT
cdr3_aa: CASSSDREYNSPLHF

d_call: NA
clone_size: once
j_call: TRBJ1-4
v_call: TRBV19
cdr3_nt: TGTGCCAGTAGTACTCGACAGGCAAAACTGTTTTTT
cdr3_aa: CASSTRQAKLFF

d_call: TRBD2
clone_size: NA
j_call: TRBJ2-5
v_call: TRBV7-9
cdr3_nt: TGTGCCAGCAGCTCTAGCGGGGGGGCCCTTGAGACCCAGTACTTC
cdr3_aa: CASSSSGGALETQYF

d_call: TRBD2
clone_size: few
j_call: TRBJ2-1
v_call: TRBV3-1/TRBV3-2
cdr3_nt: TGTGCCAGCAGCCGAGAGACTAGCGGGGGGTACAATGAGCAGTTCTTC
cdr3_aa: CASSRETSGGYNEQFF

d_call: NA
clone_size: once
j_call: TRBJ1-1
v_call: TRBV29-1
cdr3_nt: TGCAGCGTTGAAGATCTTCAGGGAGGCGCTGAAGCTTTCTTT
cdr3_aa: CSVEDLQGGAEAFF

d_call: NA
clone_size: NA
j_call: TRBJ2-5
v_call: TRBV18
cdr3_nt: TGTGCCAGCTCACCACTACCAGCAGGGGGGCTTCAAGAGACCCAGTACTTC
cdr3_aa: CASSPLPAGGLQETQYF